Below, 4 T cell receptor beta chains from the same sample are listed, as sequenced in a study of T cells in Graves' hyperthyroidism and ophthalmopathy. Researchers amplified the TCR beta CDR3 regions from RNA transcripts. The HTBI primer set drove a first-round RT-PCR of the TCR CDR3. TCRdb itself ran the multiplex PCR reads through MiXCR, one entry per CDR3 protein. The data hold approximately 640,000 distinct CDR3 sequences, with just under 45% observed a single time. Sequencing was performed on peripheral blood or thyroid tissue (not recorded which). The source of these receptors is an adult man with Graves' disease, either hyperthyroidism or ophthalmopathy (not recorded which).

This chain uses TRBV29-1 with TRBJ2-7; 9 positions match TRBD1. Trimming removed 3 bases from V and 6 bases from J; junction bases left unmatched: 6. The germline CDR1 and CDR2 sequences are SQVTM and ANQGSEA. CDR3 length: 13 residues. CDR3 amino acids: CSVEPGQGVEQYF. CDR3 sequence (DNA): TGCAGCGTTGAGCCGGGACAGGGCGTCGAGCAGTACTTC.

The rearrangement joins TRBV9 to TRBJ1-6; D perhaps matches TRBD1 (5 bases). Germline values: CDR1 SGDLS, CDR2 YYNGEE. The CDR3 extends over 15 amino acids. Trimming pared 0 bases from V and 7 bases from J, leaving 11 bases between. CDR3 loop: CASSVERGGNSPLHF. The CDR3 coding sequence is TGTGCCAGCAGCGTAGAGAGGGGTGGGAATTCACCCCTCCACTTT.

Here the CDR3 DNA reads TGTGCCATCAGCAAAACTATAGACAGGGAACGCGGTATGAACACTGAAGCTTTCTTT. It specifies CAISKTIDRERGMNTEAFF. The chain carries TRBV10-3 and TRBJ1-1; 7 nucleotides align to TRBD1. The CDR3 sequence is 19 residues long. V was pared by 6 bases and J by 0 bases, with 19 bases of the junction left unmatched. The germline V gene encodes CDR1 ENHRY and CDR2 SYGVKD.

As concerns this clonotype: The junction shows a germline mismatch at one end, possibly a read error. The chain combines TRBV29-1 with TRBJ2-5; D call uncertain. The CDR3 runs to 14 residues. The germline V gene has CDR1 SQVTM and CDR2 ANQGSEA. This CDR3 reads CSAPLTSTQETQHF. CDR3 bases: TGCAGCGCCCCTTTGACAAGCACACAAGAGACCCAGCACTTC. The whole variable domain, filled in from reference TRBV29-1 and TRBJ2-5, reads SAVISQKPSRDICQRGTSLTIQCQVDSQVTMMFWYRQQPGQSLTLIATANQGSEATYESGFVIDKFPISRPNLTFSTLTVSNMSPEDSSIYLCSAPLTSTQETQHFGPGTRLLVL.